This note documents a single T cell receptor (beta chain) sequence. This CDR3 comprises 19 residues. Patients from Seattle were sampled longitudinally, starting during active infection. As processed by the authors: Using reference gene primer amplification, nucleated cell counts were estimated. Measured with immunoSEQ multiplex PCR; TCRdb has only the in-frame clones, and not every one. The DNA gave D and trimming, while V, J and clone size come from that table. The table lists about 190,000 clones, about four fifths of them singletons, with roughly 8% in the top ten. These data come from a study of blood T cell repertoires in COVID-19. Study details: Specimens from acute and convalescent COVID-19 originated in the United States, Italy and Spain. The cDNA or gDNA used as material had been derived from T cells, B-cell-depleted T cells, or PBMCs.

The J gene is TRBJ1-2, the V gene TRBV21-1; the D call TRBD1 from the table was never checked on the DNA. TRBV21-1 is recorded as a pseudogene. This TCR derives from a woman in her sixties with COVID-19, enrolled during active disease. The sequencing sample was made of peripheral blood. CDR3 DNA: TGTGCCAGCAGCAAAATGGTAGGGACAGGGGTCCCATCTAACTATGGCTACACCTTC. Translating gives CASSKMVGTGVPSNYGYTF.